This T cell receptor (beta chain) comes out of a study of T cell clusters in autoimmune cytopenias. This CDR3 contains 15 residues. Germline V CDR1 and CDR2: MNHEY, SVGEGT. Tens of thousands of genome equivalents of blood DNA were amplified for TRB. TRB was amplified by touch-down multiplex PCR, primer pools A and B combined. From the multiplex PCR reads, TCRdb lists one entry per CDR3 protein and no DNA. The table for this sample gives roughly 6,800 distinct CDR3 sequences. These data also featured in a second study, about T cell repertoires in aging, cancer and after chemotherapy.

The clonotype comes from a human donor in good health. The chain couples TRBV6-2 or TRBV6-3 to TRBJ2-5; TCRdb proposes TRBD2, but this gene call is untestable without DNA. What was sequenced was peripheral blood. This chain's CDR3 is CASSYVREGQETQYF.